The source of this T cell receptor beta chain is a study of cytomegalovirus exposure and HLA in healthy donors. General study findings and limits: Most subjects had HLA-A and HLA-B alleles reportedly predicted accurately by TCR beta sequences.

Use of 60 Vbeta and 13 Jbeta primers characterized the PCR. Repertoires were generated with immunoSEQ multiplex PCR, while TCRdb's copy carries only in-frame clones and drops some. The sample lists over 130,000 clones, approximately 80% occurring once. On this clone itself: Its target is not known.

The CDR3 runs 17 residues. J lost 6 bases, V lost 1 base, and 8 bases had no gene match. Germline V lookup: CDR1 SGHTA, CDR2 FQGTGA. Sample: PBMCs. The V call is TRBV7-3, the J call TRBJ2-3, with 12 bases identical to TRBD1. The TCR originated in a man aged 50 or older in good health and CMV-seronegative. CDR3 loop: CASSLMPGQGAGDTQYF. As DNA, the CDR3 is TGTGCCAGCAGCTTAATGCCGGGACAGGGGGCGGGGGATACGCAGTATTTT.